This T cell receptor (beta chain) was found in a study of T cells in Graves' hyperthyroidism and ophthalmopathy. Study details: Initial diagnosis, before any treatment, was when peripheral blood was collected.

The study defined stable Graves' hyperthyroidism as no ophthalmopathy progression within 18 months. Disease duration under 2 months; hyperthyroidism patients were aged 18 to 65. The source material, RNA transcripts, was used to amplify TCR beta CDR3 regions. The HTBI primer set served for first-round RT-PCR of the TCR CDR3. TCRdb independently ran MiXCR on the multiplex PCR reads; one entry per CDR3 protein. The table has roughly 380,000 distinct CDR3 sequences, 15% to 20% seen once. This clonotype was recorded many times. No antigen is known for it. Study results and limitations: Blood shared most expanded thyroid clonotypes above 0.001.

V dropped 2 bases and J dropped 9; count of bases not matched to a gene: 8. CDR3 length: 15 residues. The germline CDR1 and CDR2 sequences are DFQATT and SNEGSKA (reference sequence). The TCR was taken from a woman under 30 with Graves' hyperthyroidism. This sequence joins TRBV20-1 and TRBJ1-5, with TRBD1 identical over 12 bases. The sample comprised blood. DNA of the CDR3: TGCAGTGCTAGACGACCGGGACAGGGGGCCGGGCCCCAGCATTTT. Translated: CSARRPGQGAGPQHF.